These 28 T cell receptor beta chains were sequenced from one sample in a study. A single record per CDR3 protein comes from TCRdb applying MiXCR to the 5' RACE reads. The sample gives 7,500 to 8,500 distinct CDR3 sequences, under 60% of which show up once; just under 5% is in the top ten. Sequenced material: memory CD4+ T cells sorted from a lymph node. Subset here: memory CD4+ T cells, CD4+CD45RO+CD25-. The receptors were gathered from a female donor with breast cancer.

The chain links TRBV5-1 to TRBJ1-1, with 7 nucleotides matching TRBD1. The CDR3 totals 14 residues. Germline V CDR1 and CDR2: SGHRS, YFSETQ. Trimming removed 4 bases from V and 0 bases from J; junction bases left unmatched: 3. In DNA, the CDR3 is TGCGCCAGCAGCCTGGGACAGATGAACACTGAAGCTTTCTTT. It is translated as CASSLGQMNTEAFF.

The chain uses TRBV7-2 and TRBJ1-1; 7 positions agree with TRBD1. Germline CDR1 SGHTA, CDR2 FQGNSA. Trimming removed 1 base from V and 8 bases from J; junction bases left unmatched: 7. CDR3 length: 14 residues. CDR3 sequence reads: CASSLGGGIYEAFF. The CDR3 DNA follows: TGTGCCAGCAGCTTAGGAGGGGGCATATACGAAGCTTTCTTT.

This clonotype is labeled as medium-sized (0.01 to 0.1%). The chain combines TRBV29-1 with TRBJ2-1; D gene ambiguous. Trimming took off 2 bases at V and 8 bases at J, with 13 bases between the two ends. Looked up from germline, CDR1 is SQVTM and CDR2 is ANQGSEA. The CDR3 loop spans 13 amino acids. Here the CDR3 DNA reads TGCAGCGTTGAAAAGACCGACGCCGATGAGCAGTTCTTC. This gives the protein CSVEKTDADEQFF.

The chain is built from TRBV5-1 and TRBJ1-2; D is perhaps TRBD1 (5 bases). CDR3 length: 14 amino acids. The V end was cut by 0 bases, the J end by 4 bases, with 10 bases between. Germline loops: CDR1 SGHRS, CDR2 YFSETQ. The CDR3 DNA reads as TGCGCCAGCAGCTTGGTTGCTGGGGGCTATGGCTACACCTTC. Amino acids: CASSLVAGGYGYTF.

V gene TRBV20-1 combines with J gene TRBJ2-1; D not certain. The germline CDR1 and CDR2 sequences are DFQATT and SNEGSKA (reference sequence). The V end was cut by 1 base, the J end by 4 bases, with 17 bases between. CDR3 length equals 16 residues. The CDR3 sequence: CSARVPDSRLYNEQFF. The CDR3 DNA is TGCAGTGCTAGAGTCCCCGACTCCAGACTGTACAATGAGCAGTTCTTC.

The chain is built from TRBV4-1 and TRBJ2-7; 7 nucleotides match TRBD1. Trimming removed 0 bases from V and 5 bases from J; junction bases left unmatched: 13. This CDR3 spans 17 amino acids. Germline assignment: CDR1 MGHRA and CDR2 YSYEKL. The CDR3 nucleotides read TGCGCCAGCAGCCAAGATAGGCCCGGGACAGCCAGAGACGAGCAGTACTTC. This gives the protein CASSQDRPGTARDEQYF.

The V gene is TRBV12-3 or TRBV12-4, the J gene TRBJ2-7; the match to TRBD1 covers 10 bases. With 6 bases clipped from V and 5 bases from J, the junction kept 7 bases outside the gene matches. This CDR3 is 14 amino acids long. The CDR3 loop reads CASREGGTGDEQYF. The CDR3 DNA reads as TGTGCCAGCAGAGAGGGTGGGACAGGGGACGAGCAGTACTTC.

On this clonotype: The germline gene is not matched at one end of the junction; a read error may be the cause. The chain recombines TRBV12-3 or TRBV12-4 with TRBJ2-5, with D tentatively TRBD1 (6 bases). The CDR3 is made up of 11 amino acids. The CDR3 protein is CASSQGTQGSF. The CDR3 region has the DNA TGTGCCAGCAGTCAAGGAACCCAGGGGTCCTTC.

V usage is TRBV5-4 and J usage is TRBJ1-1; 9 bases map to TRBD1. The ends lost 3 bases at V and 7 bases at J; junction bases unmatched: 10. The CDR3 loop spans 15 amino acids. Per germline, CDR1 SGHNT and CDR2 YYREEE (reference sequence). The CDR3 DNA sequence: TGTGCCAGCAGCTCCTCACAGGGGGCAACGAGTGAAGCTTTCTTT. Its protein product is CASSSSQGATSEAFF.

The chain joins TRBV5-4 to TRBJ1-2, with D unresolved. Germline V lookup: CDR1 SGHNT, CDR2 YYREEE (reference sequence). This CDR3 is built from 13 residues. Trimming took off 0 bases at V and 8 bases at J, with 11 bases between the two ends. The chain's CDR3 is CASSLDRITGYTF. In DNA, the CDR3 is TGTGCCAGCAGCTTGGACCGAATTACGGGCTACACCTTC.

Turning to this clonotype: A much larger clone differs from this one at a single base, so this may be a read error. V gene TRBV7-2 combines with J gene TRBJ2-3; tentatively, D is TRBD2 (5 bases). The CDR3 has 13 amino acids. Looked up from germline, CDR1 is SGHTA and CDR2 is FQGNSA. The DNA of the CDR3 is TGTGCCAGCAGCTTAGATAGGGAGAATACGCAGAATTTT. Translation: CASSLDRENTQNF. Drawing the rest from reference TRBV7-2 and TRBJ2-3, the complete variable domain is GAGVSQSPSNKVTEKGKDVELRCDPISGHTALYWYRQSLGQGLEFLIYFQGNSAPDKSGLPSDRFSAERTGGSVSTLTIQRTQQEDSAVYLCASSLDRENTQNFGPGTRLTVL.

With respect to this clonotype: With a much larger clone just one base away, this may be a read error. The chain combines TRBV9 with TRBJ2-5, with TRBD2 as a possible D gene (6 bases). The CDR3 is made up of 15 amino acids. The germline V gene has CDR1 SGDLS and CDR2 YYNGEE. The CDR3 DNA follows: TGTGCCGGCAGCGTAGCTGGCGGGGTCCAAGAGACCCAGTACTTC. Its translation is CAGSVAGGVQETQYF.

In its sample, this clonotype ranks as large (0.1 to 1%). The CDR3 coding sequence is TGTGCCAGTAGTCTCTCTGGGGGGCCGACCACAGATACGCAGTATTTT. Protein sequence: CASSLSGGPTTDTQYF. The chain links TRBV19 to TRBJ2-3; either TRBD1 or TRBD2 may supply D (6 bases each). This CDR3 spans 16 amino acids. Germline values: CDR1 LNHDA, CDR2 SQIVND (reference sequence). Trimming removed 5 bases at V and 2 bases at J, with 17 bases between.

This chain links TRBV5-1 with TRBJ1-1, with D possibly matching TRBD1 (6 bases). V was pared by 4 bases and J by 6 bases, with 19 bases between. This CDR3 has 15 residues. CDR1 and CDR2 from the germline V gene are SGHRS and YFSETQ. The DNA for the CDR3 is TGCGCCAGCAGCCAGGGGACAATGTCGGGGGCTGAAGCTTTCTTT. Its translation is CASSQGTMSGAEAFF. Based on the CDR3 plus reference TRBV5-1 and TRBJ1-1, the full variable domain is KAGVTQTPRYLIKTRGQQVTLSCSPISGHRSVSWYQQTPGQGLQFLFEYFSETQRNKGNFPGRFSGRQFSNSRSEMNVSTLELGDSALYLCASSQGTMSGAEAFFGQGTRLTVV.

This chain connects TRBV6-6 to TRBJ1-1; tentatively, D is TRBD1 (5 bases). This CDR3 contains 13 residues. The germline gives CDR1 MNHNY, CDR2 SVGAGI (reference sequence). With 7 bases removed from V and 1 base from J, the gap between germline ends came to 10 bases. Here the CDR3 reads CASIPGRNTEAFF. The CDR3 coding sequence is TGTGCCAGCATTCCAGGGAGGAACACTGAAGCTTTCTTT.

This clonotype was seen a handful of times. The chain combines TRBV5-1 with TRBJ2-5, with D unresolved. CDR1 is SGHRS, CDR2 YFSETQ, per germline. The length of the CDR3 is 16 residues. Between the trimmed V and J ends, which lost 0 bases and 0 bases, there was a span of 12 bases. In DNA form, the CDR3 reads TGCGCCAGCAGCTTGGAAGACGGACGCTACCAAGAGACCCAGTACTTC. Encoded protein: CASSLEDGRYQETQYF.

With regard to this clonotype: One junction end disagrees with the germline gene, perhaps due to a read error. The chain uses TRBV11-2 and TRBJ2-7; D assignment may be TRBD1 or TRBD2 (5 bases each). In germline, CDR1 is SGHAT, CDR2 FQNNGV. This CDR3 is built from 16 residues. CDR3 coding DNA: TGTGCCAGCAGCTTAATGCAGTCGGGACCGAACTACGAGAAGTACTTC. It yields the protein CASSLMQSGPNYEKYF.

This chain connects TRBV5-1 to TRBJ1-2; tentatively, D is TRBD1 (6 bases). Germline V gene sequence: CDR1 SGHRS, CDR2 YFSETQ. There are 15 residues in the CDR3. Trimming took off 4 bases at V and 0 bases at J, with 13 bases between the two ends. The CDR3 loop is CASSPGANPNYGYTF. The CDR3 DNA reads as TGCGCCAGCAGCCCAGGGGCCAATCCTAACTATGGCTACACCTTC.

CDR3: CASSLSVTNEKLFF. Written as DNA, the CDR3 is TGTGCCAGCAGTTTATCCGTAACTAATGAAAAACTGTTTTTT. The chain is built from TRBV12-3 or TRBV12-4 and TRBJ1-4; D remains unclear. The CDR3 contains 14 residues. The V and J ends lost 2 bases and 1 base respectively, with 5 bases between them.

To note about this clonotype: One end of the junction varies from germline; a read error may be responsible. The chain recombines TRBV4-3 with TRBJ1-1; D is ambiguous. The length of the CDR3 is 19 residues. The germline CDR1 and CDR2 sequences are LGHNA and YSLEER. CDR3 sequence (DNA): TGCGTCAGCAGCCGCGCCCATACCAAAAACATGCCCTTAAACACTGAAGCTTTCTTT. Translated, it gives CVSSRAHTKNMPLNTEAFF.

The chain employs TRBV4-3 and TRBJ2-6, with D possibly being TRBD2 (6 bases). The germline gives CDR1 LGHNA, CDR2 YSLEER. V shed 0 bases and J shed 4 bases, with 13 bases lying between them. This CDR3 region has 17 residues. CDR3 bases: TGCGCCAGCAGCCAAGACGGGGAGGTGATGGGGGCCAACGTCCTGACTTTC. This gives the protein CASSQDGEVMGANVLTF.

The CDR3 DNA follows: TGTGCCAGCAGCTTGGCCCTACAGGGGATGAACACTGAAGCTTTCTTT. Amino acids: CASSLALQGMNTEAFF. The J gene is TRBJ1-1, the V gene TRBV5-5, with 7 bases lining up with TRBD1. CDR1 and CDR2 (germline): SGHKS, YYEKEE (reference sequence). The CDR3 spans 16 residues. The J segment lost 0 bases and the V segment lost 0 bases, leaving 5 bases of the junction unmatched.

This chain uses TRBV12-3 or TRBV12-4 with TRBJ2-1; D may be TRBD1 (5 bases). The CDR3 spans 14 residues. Trimming pared 1 base from V and 7 bases from J, leaving 11 bases between. CDR3 in DNA: TGTGCCAGCAGTTTAGGACAGCAACTTAATGAGCAGTTCTTC. Protein product: CASSLGQQLNEQFF.

V gene TRBV5-1 combines with J gene TRBJ2-7; 8 bases line up with TRBD1. With V trimmed by 0 bases and J by 4 bases, 6 bases remained unmatched. The CDR3 is 15 residues long. Germline CDR1 and CDR2: SGHRS and YFSETQ. The CDR3 protein is CASSLVPGQVYEQYF. CDR3 nucleotide sequence: TGCGCCAGCAGCTTGGTACCGGGACAGGTTTACGAGCAGTACTTC.

The V gene is TRBV13, the J gene TRBJ2-5, with D tentatively TRBD1 or TRBD2 (5 bases each). Germline-derived CDR1 and CDR2 are PRHDT and FYEKMQ (reference sequence). The CDR3 covers 16 residues. With 3 bases removed from V and 5 bases from J, the gap between germline ends came to 19 bases. For the CDR3, the DNA is TGTGCCAGCAGCTTTAGGGACCCCGCAATGGGGGAGACCCAGTACTTC. Amino acids: CASSFRDPAMGETQYF.

This chain connects TRBV18 to TRBJ2-1; 8 nucleotides align to TRBD1. V lost 4 bases to trimming and J lost 7 bases; unmatched junction nucleotides: 9. CDR3 size: 15 residues. CDR1 is KGHSH, CDR2 LQKENI, per germline. CDR3 nucleotide sequence: TGTGCCAGCTCACAGGACAGGGCAGTGAGGAATGAGCAGTTCTTC. It specifies CASSQDRAVRNEQFF.

The chain combines TRBV2 with TRBJ2-1, with D perhaps assigned TRBD1 or TRBD2 (5 bases each). The CDR3 contains 13 residues. V was shortened by 10 bases and J by 9 bases, with 19 bases between the two germline ends. Germline V CDR1 and CDR2: SNHLY, FYNNEI. CDR3 region: CATEGARDSEQFF. The CDR3 DNA sequence: TGTGCCACCGAGGGCGCTAGAGACAGTGAGCAGTTCTTC.

The chain is built from TRBV5-6 and TRBJ2-1, with a tentative D call TRBD1 (6 bases). This CDR3 region has 13 residues. CDR1 is SGHDT and CDR2 is YYEEEE in the germline V gene. The V and J ends lost 1 base and 6 bases respectively, with 8 bases between them. CDR3 bases: TGTGCCAGCAGCTTGTTAGGGGGCAATGAGCAGTTCTTC. Protein sequence: CASSLLGGNEQFF.